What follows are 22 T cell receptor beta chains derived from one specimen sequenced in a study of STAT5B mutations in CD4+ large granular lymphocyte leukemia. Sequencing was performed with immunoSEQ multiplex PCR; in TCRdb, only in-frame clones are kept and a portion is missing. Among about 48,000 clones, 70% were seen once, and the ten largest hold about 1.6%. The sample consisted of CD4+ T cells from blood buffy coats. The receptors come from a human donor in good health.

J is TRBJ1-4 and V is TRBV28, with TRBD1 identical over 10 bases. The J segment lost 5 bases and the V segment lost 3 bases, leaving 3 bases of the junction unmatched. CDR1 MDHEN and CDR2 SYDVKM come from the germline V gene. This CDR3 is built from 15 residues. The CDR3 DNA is TGTGCCAGCAGTTTCGGGACAGGGGTGAATGAAAAACTGTTTTTT. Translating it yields CASSFGTGVNEKLFF.

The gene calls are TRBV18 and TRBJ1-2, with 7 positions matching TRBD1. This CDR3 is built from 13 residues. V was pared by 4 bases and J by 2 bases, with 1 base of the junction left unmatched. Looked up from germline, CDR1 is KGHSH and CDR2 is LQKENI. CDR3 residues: CASSRDRNYGYTF. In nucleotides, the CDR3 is TGTGCCAGCTCACGGGACAGAAACTATGGCTACACCTTC.

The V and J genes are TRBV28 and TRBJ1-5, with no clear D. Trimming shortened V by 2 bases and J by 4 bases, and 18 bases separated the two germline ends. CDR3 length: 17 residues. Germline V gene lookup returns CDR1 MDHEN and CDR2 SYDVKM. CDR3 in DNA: TGTGCCAGCAGTTTACCCCCCTCCGGGGAGGGTAATCAGCCCCAGCATTTT. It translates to CASSLPPSGEGNQPQHF.

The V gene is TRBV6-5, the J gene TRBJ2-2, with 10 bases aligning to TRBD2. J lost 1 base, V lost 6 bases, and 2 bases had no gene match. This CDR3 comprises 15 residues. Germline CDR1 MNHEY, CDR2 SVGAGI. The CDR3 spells CASSVAGGNTGELFF. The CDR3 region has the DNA TGTGCCAGCAGCGTAGCGGGGGGGAACACCGGGGAGCTGTTTTTT.

As DNA, the CDR3 is TGTGCCAGCAGCCCTACCACAGGGACCCTGGAGACCCAGTACTTC. It codes for CASSPTTGTLETQYF. The rearrangement joins TRBV7-3 to TRBJ2-5, with D perhaps TRBD1 (6 bases). V lost 5 bases to trimming and J lost 5 bases, with 18 bases between them. Germline assignment: CDR1 SGHTA and CDR2 FQGTGA. The CDR3 loop spans 15 amino acids.

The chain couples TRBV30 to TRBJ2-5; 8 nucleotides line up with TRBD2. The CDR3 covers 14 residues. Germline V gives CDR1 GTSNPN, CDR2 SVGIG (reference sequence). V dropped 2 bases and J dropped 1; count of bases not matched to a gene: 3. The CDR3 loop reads CAWSSSGGQETQYF. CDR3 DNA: TGTGCCTGGAGTTCAAGCGGGGGCCAAGAGACCCAGTACTTC. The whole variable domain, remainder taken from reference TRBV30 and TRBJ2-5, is SQTIHQWPATLVQPVGSPLSLECTVEGTSNPNLYWYRQAAGRGLQLLFYSVGIGQISSEVPQNLSASRPQDRQFILSSKKLLLSDSGFYLCAWSSSGGQETQYFGPGTRLLVL.

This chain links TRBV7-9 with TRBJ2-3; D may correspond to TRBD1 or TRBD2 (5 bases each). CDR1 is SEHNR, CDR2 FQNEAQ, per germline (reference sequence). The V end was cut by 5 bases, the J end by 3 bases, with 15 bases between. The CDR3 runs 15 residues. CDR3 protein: CASSPEGRETDTQYF. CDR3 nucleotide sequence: TGTGCCAGCAGCCCTGAGGGCAGGGAGACAGATACGCAGTATTTT.

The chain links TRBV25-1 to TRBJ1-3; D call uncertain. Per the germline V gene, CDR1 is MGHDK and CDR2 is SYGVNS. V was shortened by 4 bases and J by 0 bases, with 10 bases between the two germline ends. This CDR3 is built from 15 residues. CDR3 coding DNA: TGTGCCAGCAGTGGGGCACTGACCTCTGGAAACACCATATATTTT. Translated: CASSGALTSGNTIYF. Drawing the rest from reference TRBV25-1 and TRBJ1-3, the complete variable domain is EADIYQTPRYLVIGTGKKITLECSQTMGHDKMYWYQQDPGMELHLIHYSYGVNSTEKGDLSSESTVSRIRTEHFPLTLESARPSHTSQYLCASSGALTSGNTIYFGEGSWLTVV.

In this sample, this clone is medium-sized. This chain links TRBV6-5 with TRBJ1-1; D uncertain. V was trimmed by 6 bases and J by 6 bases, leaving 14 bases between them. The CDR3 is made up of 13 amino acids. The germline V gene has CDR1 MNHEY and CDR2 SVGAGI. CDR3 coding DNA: TGTGCCAGCAGGATACACCCGAATGCTGAAGCTTTCTTT. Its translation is CASRIHPNAEAFF.

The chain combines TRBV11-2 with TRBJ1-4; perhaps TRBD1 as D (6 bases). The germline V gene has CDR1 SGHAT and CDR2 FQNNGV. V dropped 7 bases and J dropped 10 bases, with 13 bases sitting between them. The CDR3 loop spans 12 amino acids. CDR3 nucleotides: TGTGCCAGCACGAGGGGGGATGGAAAACTGTTTTTT. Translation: CASTRGDGKLFF. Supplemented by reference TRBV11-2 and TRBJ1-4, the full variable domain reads EAGVAQSPRYKIIEKRQSVAFWCNPISGHATLYWYQQILGQGPKLLIQFQNNGVVDDSQLPKDRFSAERLKGVDSTLKIQPAKLEDSAVYLCASTRGDGKLFFGSGTQLSVL.

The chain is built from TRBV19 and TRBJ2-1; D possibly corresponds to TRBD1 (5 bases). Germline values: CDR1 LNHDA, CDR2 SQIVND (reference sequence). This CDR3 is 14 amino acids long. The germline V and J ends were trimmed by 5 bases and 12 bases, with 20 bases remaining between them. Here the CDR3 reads CASSPNPSGQSQFF. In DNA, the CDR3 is TGTGCCAGTAGTCCAAATCCCTCAGGACAATCGCAGTTCTTC.

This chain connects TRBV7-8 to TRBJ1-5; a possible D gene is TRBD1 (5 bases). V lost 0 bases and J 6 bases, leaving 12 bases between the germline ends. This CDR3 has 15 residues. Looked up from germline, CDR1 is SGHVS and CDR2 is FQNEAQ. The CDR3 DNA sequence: TGTGCCAGCAGCTTAGCGGACATTGGGACTCAGCCCCAGCATTTT. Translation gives CASSLADIGTQPQHF.

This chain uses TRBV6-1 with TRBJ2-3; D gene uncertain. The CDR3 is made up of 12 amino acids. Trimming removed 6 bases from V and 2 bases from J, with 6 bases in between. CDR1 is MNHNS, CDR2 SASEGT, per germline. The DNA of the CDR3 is TGTGCCAGCAGGATAACCACAGATACGCAGTATTTT. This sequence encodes CASRITTDTQYF.

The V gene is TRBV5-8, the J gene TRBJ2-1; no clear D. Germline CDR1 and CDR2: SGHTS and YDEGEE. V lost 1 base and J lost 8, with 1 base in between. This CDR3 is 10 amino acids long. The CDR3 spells CASSLYEQFF. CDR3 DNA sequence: TGTGCCAGCAGCTTGTATGAGCAGTTCTTC.

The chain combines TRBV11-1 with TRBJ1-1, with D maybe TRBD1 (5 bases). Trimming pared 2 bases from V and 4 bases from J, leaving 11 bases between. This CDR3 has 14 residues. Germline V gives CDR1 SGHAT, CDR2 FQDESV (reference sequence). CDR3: CASSLQGGPTEAFF. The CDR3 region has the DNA TGTGCCAGCAGCTTACAGGGAGGGCCCACTGAAGCTTTCTTT.

DNA of the CDR3: TGCAGCGTTGCACTTTTGGGAGGTAGCACTGAAGCTTTCTTT. Translation gives CSVALLGGSTEAFF. The chain has TRBV29-1 and TRBJ1-1; D not certain. The CDR3 covers 14 residues. Trimming shortened V by 4 bases and J by 4 bases, and 16 bases separated the two germline ends. Germline V lookup: CDR1 SQVTM, CDR2 ANQGSEA.

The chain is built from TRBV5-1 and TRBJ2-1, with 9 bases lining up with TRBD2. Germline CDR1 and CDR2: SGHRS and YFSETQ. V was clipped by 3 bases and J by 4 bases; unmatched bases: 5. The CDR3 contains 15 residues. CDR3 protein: CASSSSGNIYNEQFF. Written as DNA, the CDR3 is TGCGCCAGCAGCTCTAGCGGGAATATTTACAATGAGCAGTTCTTC. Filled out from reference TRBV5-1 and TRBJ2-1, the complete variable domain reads KAGVTQTPRYLIKTRGQQVTLSCSPISGHRSVSWYQQTPGQGLQFLFEYFSETQRNKGNFPGRFSGRQFSNSRSEMNVSTLELGDSALYLCASSSSGNIYNEQFFGPGTRLTVL.

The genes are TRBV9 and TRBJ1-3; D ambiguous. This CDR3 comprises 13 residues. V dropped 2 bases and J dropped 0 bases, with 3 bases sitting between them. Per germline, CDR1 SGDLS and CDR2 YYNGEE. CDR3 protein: CASSVASGNTIYF. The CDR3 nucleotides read TGTGCCAGCAGCGTGGCCTCTGGAAACACCATATATTTT.

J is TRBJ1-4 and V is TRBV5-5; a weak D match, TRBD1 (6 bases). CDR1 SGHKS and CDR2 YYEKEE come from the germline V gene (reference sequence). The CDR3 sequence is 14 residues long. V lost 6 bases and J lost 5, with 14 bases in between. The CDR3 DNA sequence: TGTGCCAGCATCCTAGGGCAGGGGAATGAAAAACTGTTTTTT. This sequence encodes CASILGQGNEKLFF.

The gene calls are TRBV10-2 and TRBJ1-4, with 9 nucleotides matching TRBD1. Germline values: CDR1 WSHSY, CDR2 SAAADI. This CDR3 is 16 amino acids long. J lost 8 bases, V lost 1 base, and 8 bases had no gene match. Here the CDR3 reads CASSEWGTGQEEKLFF. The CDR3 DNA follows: TGCGCCAGCAGTGAGTGGGGGACAGGGCAAGAAGAAAAACTGTTTTTT.

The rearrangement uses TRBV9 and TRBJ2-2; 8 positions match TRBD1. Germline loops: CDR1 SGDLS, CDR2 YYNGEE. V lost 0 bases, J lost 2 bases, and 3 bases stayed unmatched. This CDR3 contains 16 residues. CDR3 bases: TGTGCCAGCAGCGTAGCTGGACAGGGCAACACCGGGGAGCTGTTTTTT. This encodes CASSVAGQGNTGELFF.

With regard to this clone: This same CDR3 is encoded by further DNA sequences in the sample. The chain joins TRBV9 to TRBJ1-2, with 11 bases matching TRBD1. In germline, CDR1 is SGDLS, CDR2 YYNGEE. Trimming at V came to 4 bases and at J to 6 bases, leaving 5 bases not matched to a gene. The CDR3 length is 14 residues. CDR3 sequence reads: CASSPGTGGDGYTF. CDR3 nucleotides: TGTGCCAGCAGCCCGGGGACAGGGGGAGATGGCTACACCTTC.